This T cell receptor (beta chain) was recovered during a study of patients and donors after allogeneic stem cell transplantation. TCRdb re-analysed the RT-PCR reads in MiXCR, keeping a single row per CDR3 protein. This sample yields about 110,000 distinct CDR3 sequences, of which around 35% are seen a single time; more than 25% belongs to the top ten. This clonotype was obtained from a human donor who was either an allogeneic HSCT recipient or a stem cell or donor lymphocyte infusion donor (not recorded which). It is not recorded whose cells these are; they may come from a transplant donor. Sequenced input: blood, either unsorted or a sorted T cell fraction (not recorded which).

CDR3: CASSYGTYSSYEQYF. The CDR3 DNA is TGTGCCAGCAGCTACGGGACATATAGCTCCTACGAGCAGTACTTC. The chain uses TRBV5-6 and TRBJ2-7, with D perhaps matching TRBD1 (6 bases). There are 15 residues in the CDR3. The V end was cut by 3 bases, the J end by 0 bases, with 13 bases between. In germline, CDR1 is SGHDT, CDR2 YYEEEE.